This T cell receptor beta chain was retrieved from a study of patients and donors after allogeneic stem cell transplantation. TCRdb recomputed calls from the RT-PCR reads with MiXCR, one row per CDR3 protein. This table holds some 150,000 distinct CDR3 sequences, about two fifths found once. The CDR3 spans 15 residues. Germline V gene lookup returns CDR1 MNHEY and CDR2 SVGEGT. Trimming left V 4 bases short and J 4 bases short, with 15 bases between. The chain recombines TRBV6-2 or TRBV6-3 with TRBJ2-3; no clear D. The sequence came from a human donor who was either an allogeneic HSCT recipient or a stem cell or donor lymphocyte infusion donor (not recorded which). It is not recorded whose cells these are; they may come from a transplant donor. The specimen was blood, either unsorted or a sorted T cell fraction (not recorded which). CDR3 sequence reads: CASSLDLNTPDTQYF. The CDR3 bases are TGTGCCAGCAGTTTAGACCTAAATACACCAGATACGCAGTATTTT.